These 9 T cell receptor beta chains were sequenced from one sample in a study of cytomegalovirus exposure and HLA in healthy donors. PCR involved 60 Vbeta and 13 Jbeta primers. Profiling relied on immunoSEQ multiplex PCR, and the TCRdb table lists in-frame clones only, not all of them. The table has 75,000 to 100,000 clones, approximately 75% seen once. The sample was PBMCs. The source of these receptors is a female donor in good health and CMV-seropositive.

Within the sample, this clone is medium-sized. The V gene is TRBV2, the J gene TRBJ2-7; TRBD1 matches at 8 bases. Germline V CDR1 and CDR2: SNHLY, FYNNEI. J lost 2 bases, V lost 1 base, and 4 bases had no gene match. The CDR3 spans 15 residues. The CDR3 sequence: CASSEGDRRTYEQYF. CDR3 coding DNA: TGTGCCAGCAGTGAAGGGGACAGGAGAACCTACGAGCAGTACTTC.

This chain links TRBV21-1 with TRBJ2-2; TRBD2 was called by the table and not checked on the DNA. TRBV21-1 is annotated as a pseudogene. CDR3 length equals 13 residues. The CDR3 nucleotides are TGTGCCAGCATACACCCGAGGACCGGGGAGCTGTTTTTT. Translation gives CASIHPRTGELFF.

This chain connects TRBV5-1 to TRBJ1-1; 7 bases fit TRBD1. CDR3 length equals 15 residues. Germline CDR1 SGHRS, CDR2 YFSETQ. Trimming at V came to 4 bases and at J to 4 bases, leaving 10 bases not matched to a gene. The CDR3 sequence: CASSPSGQTITEAFF. CDR3 nucleotide sequence: TGCGCCAGCAGCCCCTCGGGACAGACAATCACTGAAGCTTTCTTT.

This sequence joins TRBV28 and TRBJ1-2; 10 positions agree with TRBD1. CDR1 is MDHEN, CDR2 SYDVKM, per germline. V lost 4 bases, J lost 8 bases, and 10 bases stayed unmatched. CDR3 size: 15 residues. CDR3: CASSSAGTGAPGYTF. The CDR3 DNA is TGTGCCAGCAGTTCCGCCGGGACAGGGGCTCCCGGCTACACCTTC.

The chain carries TRBV7-2 and TRBJ1-5; TRBD1 might be the D (6 bases). The germline CDR1 and CDR2 sequences are SGHTA and FQGNSA. CDR3 size: 14 residues. V was clipped by 5 bases and J by 3 bases, with 11 bases between them. Here the CDR3 DNA reads TGTGCCAGCAGCGGACAGTATAACAATCAGCCCCAGCATTTT. It codes for CASSGQYNNQPQHF.

This clone was detected ten times or more. The V and J genes are TRBV6-6 and TRBJ1-1; 7 nucleotides match TRBD1. Unmatched junction bases numbered 5, after V lost 6 bases and J lost 1 base. CDR3 length: 14 amino acids. Germline CDR1 MNHNY, CDR2 SVGAGI (reference sequence). DNA for the CDR3: TGTGCCAGCAGGGTCAGGGGGAGGAACACTGAAGCTTTCTTT. Residues: CASRVRGRNTEAFF.

The rearrangement links TRBV28 to TRBJ1-1, with unresolved D. The length of the CDR3 is 12 residues. With 4 bases removed from V and 7 bases from J, the gap between germline ends came to 10 bases. Germline assignment: CDR1 MDHEN and CDR2 SYDVKM. CDR3 residues: CASSSYRSEAFF. CDR3 in DNA: TGTGCCAGCAGTTCCTACAGAAGTGAAGCTTTCTTT.

The chain employs TRBV30 and TRBJ1-1; 8 positions agree with TRBD1. Trimming took 7 bases from V and 2 from J; bases not matched to a gene: 6. The CDR3 extends over 13 amino acids. Germline CDR1 reads GTSNPN; CDR2 reads SVGIG (reference sequence). The chain's CDR3 is CALTGVRNTEAFF. The CDR3 nucleotides read TGTGCCTTGACAGGGGTTCGAAACACTGAAGCTTTCTTT.

This sequence joins TRBV2 and TRBJ2-1, with TRBD2 identical over 9 bases. CDR3 length: 15 amino acids. CDR1 and CDR2 from the germline V gene are SNHLY and FYNNEI. V was clipped by 6 bases and J by 4 bases; unmatched bases: 7. CDR3 protein: CASRTTSGEYNEQFF. Here the CDR3 DNA reads TGTGCCAGCAGGACGACTAGCGGTGAATACAATGAGCAGTTCTTC.